These 23 T cell receptor delta chains were sequenced from one sample in a study of γδ T cells in repeated Plasmodium falciparum infection. Gammadelta T cells were flow-sorted from PBMC into Vgamma9/Vdelta2+ and Vdelta2-negative populations for bulk analysis. TCRdb re-called clones from the multiplex PCR reads via CATT. Counted here are 75,000 to 95,000 delta-chain clones, over 0.9% occurring once; the ten biggest clones make up more than 9%. Material for sequencing was gamma-delta T cells from blood. The receptor source for this set is a pool of human donors (malaria-infected and uninfected, not separated).

This clone was recorded at least ten times. With only one base between it and a far larger clone, this is likely a read error. The V gene is TRDV2, the J gene TRDJ4, with 7 bases matching TRDD3. Trimming took 8 bases from V and 11 from J; bases not matched to a gene: 7. CDR3 length: 9 amino acids. Germline V gene lookup returns CDR1 GEAIGNYY and CDR2 EKD. CDR3 amino acids: CAFHGDIIF. Written as DNA, the CDR3 is TGTGCCTTCCACGGGGATATTATCTTT.

In its sample, this clone was seen a few times. TCRdb records a much larger clone's protein for this DNA, with a difference at residue 7 that likely arises from a read error; the protein given is the translation of the DNA. The CDR3: CALGDPNPTAWGYTDKLIF. The CDR3 region has the DNA TGTGCTCTTGGGGACCCCAATCCTACAGCCTGGGGGTACACCGATAAACTCATCTTT. The chain uses TRDV1 and TRDJ1; tentative D call: TRDD3 (7 bases). The CDR3 runs 19 residues. Germline CDR1 reads TSWWSYY; CDR2 reads QGS. Trimming took off 3 bases at V and 0 bases at J, with 23 bases between the two ends.

Note on this clone: The translation of this DNA and the TCRdb protein of a much larger clone differ at residue 11, probably owing to a read error; the protein shown here is translated from the DNA. The chain is built from TRDV2 and TRDJ3; 9 bases map to TRDD3. TCRdb leaves out the J gene; it was filled in here by matching the DNA to germline. Germline assignment: CDR1 GEAIGNYY and CDR2 EKD. The V gene end was trimmed by 0 bases and the J gene end by 2 bases; junction bases not matched to a gene: 10. This CDR3 has 20 amino acids. CDR3 bases: TGTGCCTGTGACACCATCAATCCTGGGGGATCGACCTGGGACACCCGACAGATGTTTTTC. Protein sequence: CACDTINPGGSTWDTRQMFF.

This clone has a handful of counts. Translating this DNA gives a protein that differs at residue 22 from the TCRdb one, which belongs to a much larger clone; a read error is likely, and the protein shown is this translation. The chain employs TRDV1 and TRDJ1; a weak D match, TRDD1 (6 bases). The J gene is not listed in TCRdb, so it was assigned here from a DNA match to germline. This CDR3 has 28 residues. V lost 0 bases and J 0 bases, leaving 47 bases between the germline ends. The germline V gene has CDR1 TSWWSYY and CDR2 QGS. Written as DNA, the CDR3 is TGTGCTCTTGGGGAACTTCCGTTTCCCCCTCTGGCTACTAAGAAATATTTACGGGTCCTTGCTCACACCGATAAACTCATCTTT. The encoded protein is CALGELPFPPLATKKYLRVLAHTDKLIF.

As concerns this clone: Only one base separates this from a far larger clonotype, so it likely reflects a read error. The same CDR3 also results from other DNA sequences found in this sample. The chain uses TRDV2 and TRDJ1, with 7 positions matching TRDD3. Germline matching of the DNA provided the J gene here, since TCRdb leaves it blank. From germline, CDR1 is GEAIGNYY and CDR2 EKD. The CDR3 is made up of 15 amino acids. In nucleotides, the CDR3 is TGTGCCTGCGACACCGTCGGGGGATTTTCCGATAAACTCATCTTT. Encoded protein: CACDTVGGFSDKLIF.

The chain couples TRDV1 to TRDJ1; 8 nucleotides align to TRDD3. Germline matching of the DNA provided the J gene here, since TCRdb leaves it blank. V dropped 1 base and J dropped 2; count of bases not matched to a gene: 24. The CDR3 totals 22 residues. Per germline, CDR1 TSWWSYY and CDR2 QGS. For the CDR3, the DNA is TGTGCTCTTGGGGAACAACTCCTACGGTCTGGGGGACTAGCCCGGGAGACCGATAAACTCATCTTT. The encoded protein is CALGEQLLRSGGLARETDKLIF.

The sample holds a few counts of this clone. A far more abundant clone sits one base away, making this likely a read error. This same CDR3 is encoded by further DNA sequences in the sample. The genes are TRDV1 and TRDJ1; 13 bases are shared with TRDD3. In the absence of a J gene in TCRdb, the DNA was matched to germline to assign it here. J was trimmed by 5 bases and V by 2 bases; bases with no gene match: 23. The CDR3 loop spans 22 amino acids. The V gene's germline CDR1 is TSWWSYY and CDR2 QGS. CDR3 in amino acids: CALGERLVPRVTGGYASDKLIF. The DNA of the CDR3 is TGTGCTCTTGGGGAAAGACTCGTCCCTCGGGTTACTGGGGGATACGCGTCTGATAAACTCATCTTT.

By share of the sample, this clone is medium-sized. This sample also contains other DNA sequences that code for the same CDR3. The CDR3 DNA is TGTGCCTGTGACACCGTCGGAGACGCGTACACCGATAAACTCATCTTT. Protein sequence: CACDTVGDAYTDKLIF. V usage is TRDV2 and J usage is TRDJ1, with D hard to call. Germline assignment: CDR1 GEAIGNYY and CDR2 EKD. CDR3 length equals 16 residues. With 0 bases removed from V and 0 bases from J, the gap between germline ends came to 13 bases.

This clone was detected many times. TCRdb records a much larger clone's protein for this DNA, with a difference at residue 8 that likely arises from a read error; the protein given is the translation of the DNA. The V gene is TRDV2, the J gene TRDJ1; the D gene is possibly TRDD3 (6 bases). Germline V CDR1 and CDR2: GEAIGNYY, EKD. The CDR3 loop spans 15 amino acids. V lost 0 bases and J 4 bases, leaving 14 bases between the germline ends. This chain's CDR3 is CACDTVGGRSDKLIF. The CDR3, as DNA: TGTGCCTGTGACACCGTTGGGGGTAGAAGCGATAAACTCATCTTT.

Turning to this clone: A far larger clone is one base from this, pointing to a likely read error. J is TRDJ1 and V is TRDV1, with TRDD3 identical over 7 bases. Germline matching of the DNA provided the J gene here, since TCRdb leaves it blank. Germline CDR1 reads TSWWSYY; CDR2 reads QGS. The CDR3 sequence is 27 residues long. V lost 0 bases, J lost 0 bases, and 37 bases stayed unmatched. The CDR3 here is CALGELEWSVLGPRHTYSTMYTDKLIF. The CDR3 DNA reads as TGTGCTCTTGGGGAACTAGAGTGGTCGGTACTGGGGCCCAGACATACCTACAGCACAATGTACACCGATAAACTCATCTTT.

This clone was picked up a small number of times. The protein in TCRdb stems from a much larger clone and differs at residue 12 from this DNA's translation, likely a read error; here the protein is translated from the DNA. The CDR3 here is CACVSTGGTYTGKLIF. The CDR3 region has the DNA TGTGCCTGTGTCTCAACGGGGGGGACGTACACCGGTAAACTCATCTTT. The chain combines TRDV2 with TRDJ1; perhaps TRDD3 as D (6 bases). The CDR3 totals 16 residues. Germline V CDR1 and CDR2: GEAIGNYY, EKD.

Worth noting for this clone: For this DNA, TCRdb reports the protein of a much larger clone, which diverges at residue 16, most likely from a read error; the protein presented here is translated directly from the DNA. The V gene is TRDV2; the J gene was not called; TRDD3 is the table's D call, not checked against the DNA. Germline CDR1 GEAIGNYY, CDR2 EKD. The CDR3 contains 18 residues. This chain's CDR3 is CACSSLGTGGPYTDKFIF. The CDR3 nucleotides read TGTGCCTGTTCTTCCTTGGGTACTGGGGGACCTTACACCGATAAATTCATCTTT.

In regard to this clone: With only one base between it and a far larger clone, this is likely a read error. This sample also contains other DNA sequences that code for the same CDR3. The DNA for the CDR3 is TGTGCCTGTGACACTGGACTGGGGGCCGATAAACTCATCTTT. Its protein product is CACDTGLGADKLIF. This sequence joins TRDV2 and TRDJ1; 8 bases map to TRDD3. The J gene, missing from TCRdb, was assigned here through DNA to germline matching. Unmatched junction bases numbered 3, after V lost 1 base and J lost 3 bases. The CDR3 covers 14 residues. Germline loops: CDR1 GEAIGNYY, CDR2 EKD.

This clone was seen ten or more times. The rearrangement uses TRDV2 and TRDJ1; 12 bases fit TRDD3. The J gene was not available in TCRdb and was assigned here by matching the DNA to germline segments. J lost 3 bases, V lost 4 bases, and 26 bases had no gene match. Germline V gene sequence: CDR1 GEAIGNYY, CDR2 EKD. The CDR3 consists of 22 residues. The CDR3 DNA follows: TGTGCCTGTGAAACGCTGGGGCCTTCCGGATACCTCCTGGGGGATACGCCCGATAAACTCATCTTT. Its translation: CACETLGPSGYLLGDTPDKLIF.

In the case of this clone: A single base is all that separates this from a far larger clone, so a read error is likely. The sample holds other DNA sequences that translate to the same CDR3. This sequence joins TRDV2 and TRDJ1, with TRDD3 matching 9 bases. TCRdb records no J gene; here it was assigned by comparing the DNA to germline. CDR1 and CDR2 from the germline V gene are GEAIGNYY and EKD. This CDR3 has 20 amino acids. CDR3 DNA sequence: TGTGCCTGTGATACAATCCTGGGGGATTCAGCCCCAATCTACACTGATAAACTCATCTTT. This encodes CACDTILGDSAPIYTDKLIF.

This clone has a handful of counts. The V gene is TRDV1, the J gene TRDJ1; 7 bases line up with TRDD3. The CDR3 loop spans 23 amino acids. Germline V lookup: CDR1 TSWWSYY, CDR2 QGS. V dropped 1 base and J dropped 0; count of bases not matched to a gene: 26. CDR3 region: CALGERFIPAAGYFTLYTDKLIF. As DNA, the CDR3 is TGTGCTCTTGGGGAACGCTTTATACCCGCTGCGGGATACTTTACCCTGTACACCGATAAACTCATCTTT.

A note on this clone: The protein TCRdb gives is from a much larger clone and does not agree with this DNA's translation at residue 3, likely a read error; the protein shown here comes from the DNA. The rearrangement links TRDV2 to TRDJ1; 8 bases line up with TRDD3. Matching the DNA to germline supplied the J gene, which TCRdb does not give. Germline CDR1 is GEAIGNYY and CDR2 is EKD. There are 16 residues in the CDR3. DNA of the CDR3: TGTGCCCGTGACCCACGTACTGGGGGGGACACCGATAAACTCATCTTT. This codes for CARDPRTGGDTDKLIF.

About this clone itself: This DNA translates differently at residue 9 from the TCRdb protein, which is that of a much larger clone; a read error is likely, and the protein shown is the DNA's own translation. This chain links TRAV38-2/DV8 with TRDJ1; D call uncertain. TCRdb carries no J gene annotation; the J gene was assigned here by matching the DNA with germline. This CDR3 has 21 amino acids. Trimming cost V 3 bases and J 0 bases, with 30 bases left between them. From germline, CDR1 is TSESDYY and CDR2 QEAYKQQN. The CDR3 nucleotides are TGTGCTTATAGGACGGCGGCGAGGGAATACTTAGGTATCGTGGACACCGATAAACTCATCTTT. This codes for CAYRTAAREYLGIVDTDKLIF.

This clone occurred many times. The gene calls are TRDV2 and TRDJ1, with 10 nucleotides matching TRDD3. The J gene was missing in TCRdb and was found by matching the end of the DNA to germline. This CDR3 is 18 amino acids long. J lost 2 bases, V lost 0 bases, and 11 bases had no gene match. The germline V gene encodes CDR1 GEAIGNYY and CDR2 EKD. The CDR3 nucleotides are TGTGCCTGTGACACCGTTGGAGGTGGGGGATACCAAACCGATAAACTCATCTTT. It encodes CACDTVGGGGYQTDKLIF.

This clone showed up just a few times. A far larger clone is just one base off, so this is likely a read error. Distinct nucleotide sequences in the sample also encode this CDR3. The chain combines TRDV2 with TRDJ1; 10 bases align to TRDD3. The J gene was not available in TCRdb and was assigned here by matching the DNA to germline segments. The V and J ends lost 3 bases and 5 bases, in that order; junction bases with no gene match: 8. Per the germline V gene, CDR1 is GEAIGNYY and CDR2 is EKD. The CDR3 is made up of 15 amino acids. The CDR3 spells CACDGLGDRTDKLIF. DNA of the CDR3: TGTGCCTGTGACGGACTGGGGGATCGGACTGATAAACTCATCTTT.

This clone has ten or more counts. The protein held in TCRdb is that of a much larger clone and does not match this DNA's translation at residue 14, likely because of a read error; the protein shown is translated from the DNA. CDR3 amino acids: CACDSLLGDTDKLTF. CDR3 DNA sequence: TGTGCCTGTGACTCCCTACTGGGGGACACCGATAAACTCACCTTT. The chain joins TRDV2 to TRDJ1; TRDD3 matches at 9 bases. The CDR3 extends over 15 amino acids. Germline values: CDR1 GEAIGNYY, CDR2 EKD.

Remarks on this clone: The TCRdb record carries a much larger clone's protein, which differs from this DNA's translation at residue 4; a read error is the likely cause, and the protein listed here is the DNA translation. J is TRDJ1 and V is TRDV1; possibly TRDD3 for D (5 bases). Germline matching of the DNA provided the J gene here, since TCRdb leaves it blank. CDR1 is TSWWSYY and CDR2 is QGS in the germline V gene. The CDR3 sequence is 21 residues long. In DNA, the CDR3 is TGTGCTCTTGAGGAACTGTGGTGTCCCGCGTTGGGGTGTTCCCCGGACGATAAACTCATCTTT. Its protein is CALEELWCPALGCSPDDKLIF.

This clone was picked up a small number of times. The translation of this DNA and the TCRdb protein of a much larger clone differ at residue 10, probably owing to a read error; the protein shown here is translated from the DNA. CDR3 DNA: TGTGCTCTTGGGGAAGGGTTCCTACGGATGCTCCCAACCTGGGCTTCTTTACGATACGATAAACTCATCTTT. Its translation is CALGEGFLRMLPTWASLRYDKLIF. The J gene is TRDJ1, the V gene TRDV1; 7 bases agree with TRDD2. No J gene is reported in TCRdb; it was inferred here by comparing the DNA with germline. The CDR3 consists of 24 residues. The germline V gene has CDR1 TSWWSYY and CDR2 QGS. The junction had 34 bases not matched to a gene; V was cut back by 2 bases and J by 4 bases.